This T cell receptor beta chain comes out of a study of tumor-infiltrating lymphocytes in primary liver carcinoma. With regard to this clonotype: At one boundary the junction diverges from the germline segment, which might be a read error.

Starting material of about 480 ng total RNA yielded TCR beta cDNA via a constant-region primer. The TCR beta library was amplified through three nested multiplex PCR rounds in a modified ARM-PCR procedure. TCRdb passed the multiplex PCR reads through MiXCR, listing each CDR3 protein once. This sample yields approximately 80,000 distinct CDR3 sequences, of which roughly 72% are seen a single time; 26% belongs to the top ten. The tissue used was unsorted bulk material of 20-30 mg. RNA and DNA were co-extracted from it with the AllPrep DNA/RNA mini kit. The receptor's source is a man aged 40-50 years with primary liver carcinoma and hepatitis B virus infection. Sequencing was done on a sample of tumor-adjacent normal liver tissue.

DNA for the CDR3: TGTGCCAGCAGCCTAGAGGTCTCCTACAATGAGCAGATCTTC. Protein sequence: CASSLEVSYNEQIF. The V call is TRBV11-1, the J call TRBJ2-1, with D unclear. The CDR3 contains 14 residues. Germline values: CDR1 SGHAT, CDR2 FQDESV (reference sequence).